These T cell receptor beta chains were read from a single sample in a study of graft-versus-host responses after intestinal transplantation. Using immunoSEQ multiplex PCR, the repertoire was profiled, and TCRdb retains in-frame clones only, with some absent. The table has around 110,000 clones, 90% seen once. No antigen is known for these receptors. Specimen: unstimulated CD4+ T cells sorted from spleen or lymph node cells, collected before intestinal transplant. These TCRs come from a human donor who received an intestinal transplant. Each CDR3 is given with its conserved first and last residue. The D gene is left open where the match is weak. Clone size, where shown, is once, few, many, or a class for clones that have expanded.

v_call: TRBV4-2; d_call: TRBD1; clone_size: -; j_call: TRBJ2-2; cdr3_aa: CASSRYLTGGNTGELFF; cdr3_nt: TGTGCCAGCAGCCGCTACCTGACAGGGGGAAACACCGGGGAGCTGTTTTTT
v_call: TRBV6-6; d_call: -; clone_size: once; j_call: TRBJ2-5; cdr3_aa: CASSSLQETQYF; cdr3_nt: TGTGCCAGTAGTAGCCTCCAAGAGACCCAGTACTTC
v_call: TRBV7-9; d_call: -; clone_size: -; j_call: TRBJ2-3; cdr3_aa: CASSLAPGIRTDTQYF; cdr3_nt: TGTGCCAGCAGCTTAGCGCCCGGGATCCGCACAGATACGCAGTATTTT
v_call: TRBV18; d_call: -; clone_size: -; j_call: TRBJ2-1; cdr3_aa: CASSPWTEYNEQFF; cdr3_nt: TGTGCCAGCTCACCCTGGACAGAATACAATGAGCAGTTCTTC
v_call: TRBV5-1; d_call: -; clone_size: -; j_call: TRBJ2-3; cdr3_aa: CASSQGTSPDTQYF; cdr3_nt: TGCGCCAGCAGTCAGGGTACCTCCCCAGATACGCAGTATTTT
v_call: TRBV7-3; d_call: TRBD2; clone_size: -; j_call: TRBJ2-6; cdr3_aa: CASSPAGGSTGANVLTF; cdr3_nt: TGTGCCAGCAGCCCGGCGGGGGGGTCTACGGGGGCCAACGTCCTGACTTTC
v_call: TRBV5-1; d_call: -; clone_size: -; j_call: TRBJ2-1; cdr3_aa: CASRGGLSYNEQFF; cdr3_nt: TGCGCCAGCAGAGGCGGGCTTTCCTACAATGAGCAGTTCTTC
v_call: TRBV5-1; d_call: TRBD1; clone_size: -; j_call: TRBJ1-4; cdr3_aa: CASSVGQVNEKLFF; cdr3_nt: TGCGCCAGCAGCGTCGGACAGGTTAATGAAAAACTGTTTTTT
v_call: TRBV11-2; d_call: TRBD2; clone_size: -; j_call: TRBJ2-7; cdr3_aa: CASSLGPTSGAYEQYF; cdr3_nt: TGTGCCAGCAGCTTAGGCCCCACTAGCGGGGCCTACGAGCAGTACTTC
v_call: TRBV19; d_call: -; clone_size: -; j_call: TRBJ2-7; cdr3_aa: CASSALTGGGEQYF; cdr3_nt: TGTGCCAGTAGTGCCCTCACCGGAGGAGGCGAGCAGTACTTC
v_call: TRBV9; d_call: TRBD2; clone_size: -; j_call: TRBJ2-2; cdr3_aa: CASSVPRGGRNTGELFF; cdr3_nt: TGTGCCAGCAGCGTCCCTAGGGGAGGGAGAAACACCGGGGAGCTGTTTTTT
v_call: TRBV29-1; d_call: -; clone_size: -; j_call: TRBJ2-3; cdr3_aa: CSVRQGYTDTQYF; cdr3_nt: TGCAGCGTTCGTCAGGGCTACACAGATACGCAGTATTTT
v_call: TRBV6-5; d_call: TRBD1; clone_size: -; j_call: TRBJ2-1; cdr3_aa: CASSLDRSSYNEQFF; cdr3_nt: TGTGCCAGCAGCCTGGACAGGAGCTCCTACAATGAGCAGTTCTTC
v_call: TRBV29-1; d_call: -; clone_size: -; j_call: TRBJ2-5; cdr3_aa: CSVLSGGAGTQYF; cdr3_nt: TGCAGCGTCCTTAGTGGGGGCGCCGGGACCCAGTACTTC
v_call: TRBV28; d_call: -; clone_size: -; j_call: TRBJ2-1; cdr3_aa: CASRPDSFYNEQFF; cdr3_nt: TGTGCCAGCAGGCCAGACAGCTTCTACAATGAGCAGTTCTTC
v_call: TRBV7-8; d_call: -; clone_size: -; j_call: TRBJ2-7; cdr3_aa: CASSLDSFYEQYF; cdr3_nt: TGTGCCAGCAGCTTAGACTCCTTCTACGAGCAGTACTTC
v_call: TRBV19; d_call: TRBD1; clone_size: once; j_call: TRBJ1-6; cdr3_aa: CASSSQTGGNSPLHF; cdr3_nt: TGTGCCAGTAGTTCTCAGACAGGGGGGAATTCACCCCTCCACTTT
v_call: TRBV18; d_call: TRBD1; clone_size: -; j_call: TRBJ1-2; cdr3_aa: CASSPGQVGGYTF; cdr3_nt: TGTGCCAGCTCACCGGGACAGGTTGGTGGCTACACCTTC
v_call: TRBV5-1; d_call: -; clone_size: few; j_call: TRBJ2-5; cdr3_aa: CASSLVLAGETQYF; cdr3_nt: TGCGCCAGCAGCTTGGTCCTAGCAGGAGAGACCCAGTACTTC
v_call: TRBV9; d_call: -; clone_size: -; j_call: TRBJ2-5; cdr3_aa: CASSVGGRETQYF; cdr3_nt: TGTGCCAGCAGCGTAGGAGGGCGAGAGACCCAGTACTTC
v_call: TRBV30; d_call: TRBD1; clone_size: few; j_call: TRBJ2-7; cdr3_aa: CASKQGTARVEYF; cdr3_nt: TGTGCCTCAAAACAAGGGACAGCCCGGGTGGAGTACTTC
v_call: TRBV2; d_call: -; clone_size: -; j_call: TRBJ1-2; cdr3_aa: CASSEGGRSRVSGYTF; cdr3_nt: TGTGCCAGCAGTGAAGGGGGTCGGTCGAGGGTATCTGGCTACACCTTC
v_call: TRBV29-1; d_call: TRBD1; clone_size: -; j_call: TRBJ1-2; cdr3_aa: CSVEVGGIYGYTF; cdr3_nt: TGCAGCGTTGAAGTAGGGGGCATCTATGGCTACACCTTC
v_call: TRBV5-1; d_call: -; clone_size: -; j_call: TRBJ2-5; cdr3_aa: CASSLGVQETQYF; cdr3_nt: TGCGCCAGCAGCTTGGGAGTCCAAGAGACCCAGTACTTC
v_call: TRBV5-4; d_call: TRBD1; clone_size: -; j_call: TRBJ1-1; cdr3_aa: CASSFGTDTEAFF; cdr3_nt: TGTGCCAGCAGCTTTGGGACAGACACTGAAGCTTTCTTT
v_call: TRBV18; d_call: -; clone_size: -; j_call: TRBJ1-3; cdr3_aa: CASSTIPGAGNTIYF; cdr3_nt: TGTGCCAGCTCAACCATACCGGGGGCTGGAAACACCATATATTTT
v_call: TRBV4-2; d_call: TRBD1; clone_size: -; j_call: TRBJ2-3; cdr3_aa: CASSQDLQGQRIQDTQYF; cdr3_nt: TGTGCCAGCAGCCAAGACCTGCAGGGACAGAGAATACAAGATACGCAGTATTTT
v_call: TRBV6-5; d_call: -; clone_size: -; j_call: TRBJ1-4; cdr3_aa: CASSYSRGGDEKLFF; cdr3_nt: TGTGCCAGCAGTTACTCGAGGGGAGGGGATGAAAAACTGTTTTTT
v_call: TRBV30; d_call: -; clone_size: -; j_call: TRBJ1-4; cdr3_aa: CAWRSGMGGEKLFF; cdr3_nt: TGTGCCTGGAGGAGCGGTATGGGTGGTGAAAAACTGTTTTTT
v_call: TRBV30; d_call: -; clone_size: -; j_call: TRBJ1-5; cdr3_aa: CAWGDSLRGQPQHF; cdr3_nt: TGTGCCTGGGGGGACTCCCTTCGGGGTCAGCCCCAGCATTTT
v_call: TRBV11-2; d_call: -; clone_size: -; j_call: TRBJ2-1; cdr3_aa: CASSPVGGTYNEQFF; cdr3_nt: TGTGCCAGCAGCCCCGTAGGCGGGACCTACAATGAGCAGTTCTTC
v_call: TRBV18; d_call: TRBD1; clone_size: -; j_call: TRBJ2-1; cdr3_aa: CASSPRQGDEQFF; cdr3_nt: TGTGCCAGCTCACCAAGACAGGGGGACGAGCAGTTCTTC
v_call: TRBV2; d_call: TRBD2; clone_size: -; j_call: TRBJ2-1; cdr3_aa: CASSSTSGSNEQFF; cdr3_nt: TGTGCCAGCAGTTCCACTAGCGGGAGCAATGAGCAGTTCTTC
v_call: TRBV27; d_call: -; clone_size: -; j_call: TRBJ1-5; cdr3_aa: CASSFSVNQPQHF; cdr3_nt: TGTGCCAGCAGTTTCAGCGTTAATCAGCCCCAGCATTTT
v_call: TRBV7-2; d_call: TRBD1; clone_size: -; j_call: TRBJ2-4; cdr3_aa: CASSQGQGANIQYF; cdr3_nt: TGTGCCAGCAGCCAGGGACAGGGGGCGAACATTCAGTACTTC
v_call: TRBV6-5; d_call: TRBD2; clone_size: -; j_call: TRBJ2-3; cdr3_aa: CASSRGGATDTQYF; cdr3_nt: TGTGCCAGCAGCCGCGGGGGGGCCACAGATACGCAGTATTTT
v_call: TRBV11-2; d_call: TRBD1; clone_size: -; j_call: TRBJ2-5; cdr3_aa: CASSAPGGKYQETQYF; cdr3_nt: TGTGCCAGCAGCGCCCCAGGGGGAAAATACCAAGAGACCCAGTACTTC
v_call: TRBV11-2; d_call: -; clone_size: -; j_call: TRBJ2-3; cdr3_aa: CATSRGFRDTQYF; cdr3_nt: TGTGCCACCTCTCGAGGTTTCCGAGATACGCAGTATTTT
v_call: TRBV6-5; d_call: -; clone_size: -; j_call: TRBJ1-2; cdr3_aa: CASTPGDHYGYTF; cdr3_nt: TGTGCCAGCACCCCAGGGGACCACTATGGCTACACCTTC
v_call: TRBV6-5; d_call: -; clone_size: few; j_call: TRBJ2-7; cdr3_aa: CASSPNPGTIHEQYF; cdr3_nt: TGTGCCAGCAGTCCAAACCCCGGGACAATCCACGAGCAGTACTTC
v_call: TRBV9; d_call: TRBD1; clone_size: -; j_call: TRBJ2-5; cdr3_aa: CASSLRTGETQYF; cdr3_nt: TGTGCCAGCAGCCTACGGACAGGAGAGACCCAGTACTTC
v_call: TRBV5-1; d_call: TRBD2; clone_size: -; j_call: TRBJ2-1; cdr3_aa: CASTIGGTSHSYNEQFF; cdr3_nt: TGCGCCAGCACCATCGGAGGGACTAGCCACTCCTACAATGAGCAGTTCTTC
v_call: TRBV30; d_call: -; clone_size: -; j_call: TRBJ1-2; cdr3_aa: CAWEVYYGYTF; cdr3_nt: TGTGCCTGGGAGGTCTACTATGGCTACACCTTC
v_call: TRBV30; d_call: -; clone_size: -; j_call: TRBJ1-5; cdr3_aa: CAWSVQGYSNQPQHF; cdr3_nt: TGTGCCTGGAGTGTTCAGGGATATAGCAATCAGCCCCAGCATTTT
v_call: TRBV6-5; d_call: TRBD1; clone_size: few; j_call: TRBJ1-6; cdr3_aa: CASSYSDRVGSPLHF; cdr3_nt: TGTGCCAGCAGTTACTCGGACAGGGTGGGTTCACCCCTCCACTTT
v_call: TRBV2; d_call: TRBD1; clone_size: -; j_call: TRBJ1-2; cdr3_aa: CASRLDRGRYGYTF; cdr3_nt: TGTGCCAGCAGACTTGACAGGGGGCGATATGGCTACACCTTC
v_call: TRBV15; d_call: -; clone_size: -; j_call: TRBJ2-6; cdr3_aa: CATSRARAVGGANVLTF; cdr3_nt: TGTGCCACCAGCAGGGCTCGTGCGGTTGGAGGGGCCAACGTCCTGACTTTC
v_call: TRBV7-7; d_call: -; clone_size: -; j_call: TRBJ2-2; cdr3_aa: CASSWTLTGELFF; cdr3_nt: TGTGCCAGCAGCTGGACATTGACCGGGGAGCTGTTTTTT
v_call: TRBV28; d_call: -; clone_size: once; j_call: TRBJ1-4; cdr3_aa: CASNSWKGVLTNEKLFF; cdr3_nt: TGTGCCAGCAACTCCTGGAAAGGGGTTTTAACTAATGAAAAACTGTTTTTT
v_call: TRBV14; d_call: TRBD1; clone_size: -; j_call: TRBJ2-5; cdr3_aa: CASSPAGTGVQETQYF; cdr3_nt: TGTGCCAGCAGCCCCGCCGGGACAGGGGTCCAAGAGACCCAGTACTTC